These 17 T cell receptor beta chains were all obtained from the same sample, sequenced in a study of blood T cell repertoires in COVID-19. Using immunoSEQ multiplex PCR, the repertoire was profiled, and TCRdb retains in-frame clones only, with some absent. Here the sample spans 150,000 or so clones, approximately 87% being singletons. The sequencing sample was made of peripheral blood. The receptors shown here come from a man older than 75 with acute or convalescent COVID-19.

V is TRBV9 and J is TRBJ2-7; 10 nucleotides match TRBD1. The CDR3 length is 14 residues. V gave up 3 bases and J gave up 7 bases; unmatched junction bases: 7. Germline V gene sequence: CDR1 SGDLS, CDR2 YYNGEE. CDR3 protein: CASSARQGAGEQYF. CDR3 in DNA: TGTGCCAGCAGCGCAAGACAGGGGGCGGGTGAGCAGTACTTC.

This chain uses TRBV5-6 with TRBJ2-4; D may be TRBD1 (5 bases). Trimming cost V 1 base and J 7 bases, with 6 bases left between them. Germline CDR1 and CDR2: SGHDT and YYEEEE. This CDR3 is 12 amino acids long. The CDR3 region has the DNA TGTGCCAGCAGCTTGTCAGGGAACATTCAGTACTTC. It encodes CASSLSGNIQYF.

This chain uses TRBV11-1 with TRBJ2-1; 9 bases match TRBD2. Germline lookup yields CDR1 SGHAT and CDR2 FQDESV (reference sequence). The length of the CDR3 is 14 residues. V dropped 1 base and J dropped 8; count of bases not matched to a gene: 3. DNA for the CDR3: TGTGCCAGCAGCTTAGGGCGGGGGGGCCATGAGCAGTTCTTC. This gives the protein CASSLGRGGHEQFF.

This rearrangement joins TRBV12-3 or TRBV12-4 to TRBJ2-1; 7 nucleotides match TRBD1. The CDR3 sequence is 13 residues long. Unmatched junction bases numbered 2, after V lost 6 bases and J lost 3 bases. CDR3 in DNA: TGTGCCAGCAGACGGGACAGCTACAATGAGCAGTTCTTC. Translation: CASRRDSYNEQFF.

The genes are TRBV19 and TRBJ1-6; unclear D gene. CDR3 size: 15 residues. Per the germline V gene, CDR1 is LNHDA and CDR2 is SQIVND (reference sequence). The V end was cut by 5 bases, the J end by 8 bases, with 16 bases between. Here the CDR3 reads CASSVYSESYSPLHF. Here the CDR3 DNA reads TGTGCCAGTAGTGTCTACTCCGAATCTTATTCACCCCTCCACTTT.

The chain links TRBV19 to TRBJ1-6; D possibly corresponds to TRBD1 (5 bases). Germline V CDR1 and CDR2: LNHDA, SQIVND (reference sequence). V was clipped by 6 bases and J by 7 bases, with 28 bases between them. The CDR3 length is 19 residues. CDR3 sequence: CASRRSSEGRAPRNSPLHF. In DNA, the CDR3 is TGTGCCAGTAGAAGGTCGAGTGAGGGGAGGGCTCCGCGGAATTCACCCCTCCACTTT.

The chain is built from TRBV5-4 and TRBJ1-6; TRBD1 aligns across 10 bases. Germline CDR1 SGHNT, CDR2 YYREEE (reference sequence). With 5 bases clipped from V and 6 bases from J, the junction kept 5 bases outside the gene matches. This CDR3 is 15 amino acids long. CDR3 region: CASRATGGGNSPLHF. In nucleotides, the CDR3 is TGTGCCAGCAGGGCGACAGGGGGCGGTAATTCACCCCTCCACTTT. The full variable domain, in which reference TRBV5-4 and TRBJ1-6 provide the parts outside the CDR3, is ETGVTQSPTHLIKTRGQQVTLRCSSQSGHNTVSWYQQALGQGPQFIFQYYREEENGRGNFPPRFSGLQFPNYSSELNVNALELDDSALYLCASRATGGGNSPLHFGNGTRLTVT.

This clone has only a few counts. A read error is possible here, since a much larger clone lies one base away. The same CDR3 is also encoded by other DNA sequences in this sample. This sequence joins TRBV5-1 and TRBJ2-7, with 11 bases that match TRBD1. CDR1 SGHRS and CDR2 YFSETQ come from the germline V gene. V was clipped by 2 bases and J by 1 base; unmatched bases: 2. CDR3 size: 15 residues. CDR3 in DNA: TGCGCCAGCAGCTTAGGACAGGGGGCTTCCTACGAGCAGTACTTC. Translated, it gives CASSLGQGASYEQYF.

V gene TRBV28 combines with J gene TRBJ2-5; 8 nucleotides match TRBD1. V gave up 6 bases and J gave up 5 bases; unmatched junction bases: 8. The CDR3 consists of 14 residues. Germline loops: CDR1 MDHEN, CDR2 SYDVKM. The CDR3: CASSPDRVRETQYF. The CDR3, as DNA: TGTGCCAGCAGCCCGGACAGGGTGAGGGAGACCCAGTACTTC.

The chain couples TRBV6-5 to TRBJ1-4; D might be TRBD1 (5 bases). V was clipped by 8 bases and J by 5 bases, with 15 bases between them. The CDR3 loop spans 14 amino acids. Looked up from germline, CDR1 is MNHEY and CDR2 is SVGAGI. The CDR3 DNA sequence: TGTGCCAGCGGGTGGGGCCTGAGGAATGAAAAACTGTTTTTT. Its protein product is CASGWGLRNEKLFF.

This chain uses TRBV7-9 with TRBJ2-1, with 8 bases matching TRBD2. The V gene end was trimmed by 3 bases and the J gene end by 4 bases; junction bases not matched to a gene: 5. Germline V CDR1 and CDR2: SEHNR, FQNEAQ (reference sequence). The CDR3 has 15 amino acids. CDR3 sequence: CASSFVTGGYNEQFF. DNA of the CDR3: TGTGCCAGCAGCTTCGTAACGGGAGGGTACAATGAGCAGTTCTTC.

The V call is TRBV2, the J call TRBJ2-5; TRBD1 is a possible D gene (5 bases). Germline V lookup: CDR1 SNHLY, CDR2 FYNNEI. The CDR3 is 15 amino acids. V was clipped by 3 bases and J by 2 bases, with 13 bases between them. DNA for the CDR3: TGTGCCAGCAGTGACGGTTTCCAGGGACAAGAGACCCAGTACTTC. Amino acid sequence: CASSDGFQGQETQYF.

This chain connects TRBV19 to TRBJ1-2, with a weak D call TRBD1 (6 bases). The germline V gene encodes CDR1 LNHDA and CDR2 SQIVND (reference sequence). This CDR3 region has 13 residues. V lost 3 bases and J lost 5, with 10 bases in between. The CDR3 nucleotides read TGTGCCAGTAGTATTCGGCAGGGGTATGGCTACACCTTC. It specifies CASSIRQGYGYTF.

This clone has only a few counts. The chain carries TRBV11-3 and TRBJ2-3, with TRBD2 identical over 9 bases. Germline-derived CDR1 and CDR2 are SGHNT and YENEEA. The CDR3 runs 15 residues. The trim removed 5 bases at V and 1 base at J, leaving 4 bases unmatched. The CDR3 nucleotides are TGTGCCAGCAGCCGTAGCGGGGGCGGCACAGATACGCAGTATTTT. The encoded protein is CASSRSGGGTDTQYF.

The chain combines TRBV10-3 with TRBJ1-1; 9 bases match TRBD1. Trimming took 5 bases from V and 4 from J; bases not matched to a gene: 5. The CDR3 covers 14 residues. Germline lookup yields CDR1 ENHRY and CDR2 SYGVKD. CDR3 nucleotides: TGTGCCATCAGTCGGACAGGGGTATCCACTGAAGCTTTCTTT. Protein product: CAISRTGVSTEAFF.

The chain uses TRBV5-1 and TRBJ2-1; tentative D call: TRBD1 (5 bases). The CDR3 is 15 residues long. Germline assignment: CDR1 SGHRS and CDR2 YFSETQ. V was shortened by 0 bases and J by 7 bases, with 14 bases between the two germline ends. CDR3 protein: CASSLAPGPGNEQFF. The CDR3 DNA is TGCGCCAGCAGCTTGGCTCCAGGTCCAGGGAATGAGCAGTTCTTC.

The chain is built from TRBV27 and TRBJ2-7; TRBD2 aligns across 9 bases. Germline V lookup: CDR1 MNHEY, CDR2 SMNVEV (reference sequence). Trimming at V came to 2 bases and at J to 4 bases, leaving 12 bases not matched to a gene. This CDR3 has 17 amino acids. In nucleotides, the CDR3 is TGTGCCAGCAGTTTAGCGGTAGCGGGAGATTCCTTTTACGAGCAGTACTTC. It is translated as CASSLAVAGDSFYEQYF.